Below are 25 T cell receptor beta chains sequenced from a single sample in a study of T cells in localized non-small cell lung cancer. Repertoires were generated with immunoSEQ multiplex PCR, while TCRdb's copy carries only in-frame clones and drops some. Of under 35,000 clones in the sample, more than 85% are singletons; the top ten hold 28%. Material: peripheral blood, obtained before any cancer treatment. These receptor sequences come from a female donor over 55 with stage I lung adenocarcinoma.

The chain uses TRBV6-5 and TRBJ2-7; 10 positions agree with TRBD2. V shed 5 bases and J 4 bases; nucleotides not matched to a gene: 5. The CDR3 is 14 residues long. Germline V gives CDR1 MNHEY, CDR2 SVGAGI. The CDR3 reads CASSQAGGPYEQYF. CDR3 bases: TGTGCCAGCAGTCAAGCGGGAGGGCCTTACGAGCAGTACTTC.

This sequence joins TRBV30 and TRBJ2-2, with TRBD1 matching over 7 bases. Losses at the gene ends were 4 bases for V and 4 bases for J; bases not matched to a gene: 3. The CDR3 extends over 13 amino acids. Germline loops: CDR1 GTSNPN, CDR2 SVGIG (reference sequence). The chain's CDR3 is CAWTGQSTGELFF. Written as DNA, the CDR3 is TGTGCCTGGACGGGACAGAGCACCGGGGAGCTGTTTTTT. Full variable domain (missing parts from reference TRBV30 and TRBJ2-2): SQTIHQWPATLVQPVGSPLSLECTVEGTSNPNLYWYRQAAGRGLQLLFYSVGIGQISSEVPQNLSASRPQDRQFILSSKKLLLSDSGFYLCAWTGQSTGELFFGEGSRLTVL.

The rearrangement uses TRBV2 and TRBJ1-2; the match to TRBD1 covers 9 bases. Germline CDR1 reads SNHLY; CDR2 reads FYNNEI. The CDR3 is made up of 16 amino acids. The V segment lost 6 bases and the J segment 5 bases; nucleotides outside the gene matches: 13. CDR3 loop: CASSLGRTGASYGYTF. The CDR3 DNA follows: TGTGCCAGCAGCTTAGGAAGGACAGGGGCTAGTTATGGCTACACCTTC.

This chain joins TRBV15 and TRBJ1-4; perhaps TRBD1 as D (5 bases). The germline V gene has CDR1 LNHNV and CDR2 YYDKDF (reference sequence). V was shortened by 4 bases and J by 13 bases, with 19 bases between the two germline ends. The CDR3 loop spans 14 amino acids. The CDR3 reads CATSMGTDERGLFF. CDR3 DNA sequence: TGTGCCACCAGCATGGGGACGGACGAAAGGGGACTGTTTTTT.

This clone was found once. The chain couples TRBV19 to TRBJ2-4; D might be TRBD2 (6 bases). Trimming stripped 9 bases from V and 1 base from J, with 16 bases between. This CDR3 comprises 15 residues. Germline loops: CDR1 LNHDA, CDR2 SQIVND (reference sequence). The DNA of the CDR3 is TGTGCCAGGGAGGGTATTGGGTGGGCCAAAAACATTCAGTACTTC. It encodes CAREGIGWAKNIQYF.

The chain joins TRBV7-9 to TRBJ1-1; D is perhaps TRBD1 (6 bases). This CDR3 spans 14 amino acids. Deletions cut 5 bases from V and 2 bases from J, with 12 bases between. Germline CDR1 SEHNR, CDR2 FQNEAQ (reference sequence). CDR3 coding DNA: TGTGCCAGCAGCGCCGGACAGAGAAACACTGAAGCTTTCTTT. Its translation is CASSAGQRNTEAFF.

The chain joins TRBV6-4 to TRBJ2-2, with 8 nucleotides matching TRBD1. The CDR3 has 13 amino acids. J was trimmed by 5 bases and V by 6 bases; bases with no gene match: 2. Germline V gene lookup returns CDR1 MRHNA and CDR2 SNTAGT. The CDR3 region is CASRTGETGELFF. The CDR3 nucleotides read TGTGCCAGCAGGACAGGGGAAACCGGGGAGCTGTTTTTT.

V gene TRBV10-1 combines with J gene TRBJ2-1, with D perhaps matching TRBD2 (5 bases). The V gene's germline CDR1 is WNHNN and CDR2 SYGVQD (reference sequence). This CDR3 is 14 amino acids long. Trimming left V 2 bases short and J 8 bases short, with 13 bases between. DNA of the CDR3: TGCGCCAGCAGTGAGAGATTGAGAGGGCATGAGCAGTTCTTC. This translates into CASSERLRGHEQFF.

CDR3 nucleotides: TGTGCCAGCAGACCGTCCTCCGGGGGGTACGAGCAGTACTTC. Translation gives CASRPSSGGYEQYF. The J gene is TRBJ2-7, the V gene TRBV7-8; 7 bases line up with TRBD2. V gave up 6 bases and J gave up 4 bases; unmatched junction bases: 9. The CDR3 runs 14 residues. CDR1 SGHVS and CDR2 FQNEAQ come from the germline V gene.

J is TRBJ2-1 and V is TRBV5-4; 12 bases line up with TRBD2. CDR1 and CDR2 from the germline V gene are SGHNT and YYREEE (reference sequence). V shed 2 bases, J shed 10 bases, and the junction held 7 bases outside the gene matches. The CDR3 extends over 15 amino acids. The CDR3 region is CASSFRLAGVNEQFF. CDR3 DNA: TGTGCCAGCAGCTTTAGACTAGCGGGAGTGAACGAGCAGTTCTTC.

The chain has TRBV5-4 and TRBJ2-3, with 10 bases aligning to TRBD1. This CDR3 contains 15 residues. The V gene end was trimmed by 4 bases and the J gene end by 2 bases; junction bases not matched to a gene: 4. Germline V lookup: CDR1 SGHNT, CDR2 YYREEE (reference sequence). DNA of the CDR3: TGTGCCAGCAGCCTGGACAGGGGGTACACAGATACGCAGTATTTT. It encodes CASSLDRGYTDTQYF.

V gene TRBV27 combines with J gene TRBJ2-3, with 7 bases lining up with TRBD1. Unmatched junction bases numbered 7, after V lost 4 bases and J lost 0 bases. The length of the CDR3 is 16 residues. Germline V gene data show CDR1 as MNHEY and CDR2 as SMNVEV (reference sequence). CDR3 sequence reads: CASSSYRGESTDTQYF. In DNA form, the CDR3 reads TGTGCCAGCAGTTCCTACAGGGGCGAAAGCACAGATACGCAGTATTTT.

The V gene is TRBV7-3, the J gene TRBJ1-4, with D hard to call. Germline V lookup: CDR1 SGHTA, CDR2 FQGTGA. Trimming left V 6 bases short and J 8 bases short, with 13 bases between. This CDR3 region has 13 residues. The CDR3 sequence: CASSFTVGEKLFF. The CDR3 region has the DNA TGTGCCAGCAGTTTTACAGTGGGCGAAAAACTGTTTTTT.

DNA for the CDR3: TGTGCCAGCAGCCCTGGGACTAGATTAAAGACCCAGTACTTC. This sequence encodes CASSPGTRLKTQYF. V usage is TRBV2 and J usage is TRBJ2-5, with 8 bases that match TRBD2. This CDR3 is built from 14 residues. V lost 6 bases, J lost 6 bases, and 9 bases stayed unmatched. Germline CDR1 SNHLY, CDR2 FYNNEI. Using reference TRBV2 and TRBJ2-5 for the parts outside the CDR3, the full variable domain is EPEVTQTPSHQVTQMGQEVILRCVPISNHLYFYWYRQILGQKVEFLVSFYNNEISEKSEIFDDQFSVERPDGSNFTLKIRSTKLEDSAMYFCASSPGTRLKTQYFGPGTRLLVL.

The rearrangement joins TRBV11-2 to TRBJ2-3; tentative D call: TRBD2 (6 bases). V was pared by 1 base and J by 3 bases, with 11 bases between. The germline V gene has CDR1 SGHAT and CDR2 FQNNGV. The CDR3 runs 15 residues. This CDR3 is CASSLADAGTDTQYF. CDR3 DNA sequence: TGTGCCAGCAGCTTAGCCGACGCGGGGACAGATACGCAGTATTTT.

The genes are TRBV5-1 and TRBJ1-5; no reliable D call. Trimming pared 0 bases from V and 4 bases from J, leaving 5 bases between. CDR1 SGHRS and CDR2 YFSETQ come from the germline V gene. This CDR3 contains 13 residues. CDR3 in amino acids: CASSLGPNQPQHF. Here the CDR3 DNA reads TGCGCCAGCAGCTTGGGACCAAATCAGCCCCAGCATTTT.

This rearrangement joins TRBV5-4 to TRBJ2-7; 8 bases agree with TRBD1. Per the germline V gene, CDR1 is SGHNT and CDR2 is YYREEE (reference sequence). The V and J ends lost 0 bases and 4 bases, in that order; junction bases with no gene match: 6. The CDR3 consists of 15 residues. The CDR3 loop is CASSLVAGGTYEQYF. CDR3 DNA sequence: TGTGCCAGCAGCTTGGTAGCAGGGGGCACTTACGAGCAGTACTTC. The variable domain in full, with the rest retrieved from reference TRBV5-4 and TRBJ2-7, is ETGVTQSPTHLIKTRGQQVTLRCSSQSGHNTVSWYQQALGQGPQFIFQYYREEENGRGNFPPRFSGLQFPNYSSELNVNALELDDSALYLCASSLVAGGTYEQYFGPGTRLTVT.

The CDR3 region is CASSVTGEYTEAFF. The CDR3, as DNA: TGCGCCAGCAGCGTGACAGGGGAGTACACTGAAGCTTTCTTT. The rearrangement uses TRBV5-1 and TRBJ1-1; 8 nucleotides match TRBD1. The CDR3 is 14 amino acids. V shed 4 bases, J shed 3 bases, and the junction held 5 bases outside the gene matches. The V gene's germline CDR1 is SGHRS and CDR2 YFSETQ.

This sequence joins TRBV18 and TRBJ2-1; the D gene is possibly TRBD2 (6 bases). The V gene lost 3 bases and the J gene lost 2 bases, with 11 bases spanning the gap. CDR3 length: 15 amino acids. Germline CDR1 reads KGHSH; CDR2 reads LQKENI. CDR3 in DNA: TGTGCCAGCTCACCGTCCGCGGGAACCTACAATGAGCAGTTCTTC. Translated, it gives CASSPSAGTYNEQFF.

J is TRBJ1-5 and V is TRBV28, with D perhaps TRBD1 (5 bases). The V end lost 6 bases, the J end lost 1 base, and 13 bases lay between the germline ends. The CDR3 runs to 15 residues. The germline gives CDR1 MDHEN, CDR2 SYDVKM. The CDR3 here is CASSWTTGSNQPQHF. CDR3 bases: TGTGCCAGCAGCTGGACAACTGGGAGCAATCAGCCCCAGCATTTT.

This clone was seen once. The chain carries TRBV5-1 and TRBJ1-2; D unresolved. This CDR3 comprises 12 residues. Trimming cost V 0 bases and J 4 bases, with 4 bases left between them. Germline CDR1 SGHRS, CDR2 YFSETQ. DNA for the CDR3: TGCGCCAGCAGCTTGGCCAGCTATGGCTACACCTTC. This encodes CASSLASYGYTF.

V gene TRBV29-1 combines with J gene TRBJ1-2; tentative D call: TRBD1 (6 bases). Germline V gene lookup returns CDR1 SQVTM and CDR2 ANQGSEA. V lost 5 bases, J lost 10 bases, and 20 bases lay in between. The CDR3 is 13 residues long. CDR3 residues: CSVHEQGIGFYTF. CDR3 DNA sequence: TGCAGCGTTCACGAACAGGGAATAGGCTTCTACACCTTC. The full variable domain, rest sourced from reference TRBV29-1 and TRBJ1-2, is SAVISQKPSRDICQRGTSLTIQCQVDSQVTMMFWYRQQPGQSLTLIATANQGSEATYESGFVIDKFPISRPNLTFSTLTVSNMSPEDSSIYLCSVHEQGIGFYTFGSGTRLTVV.

The chain joins TRBV6-1 to TRBJ1-2; TRBD1 agrees at 8 bases. This CDR3 contains 13 residues. J gave up 5 bases and V 6 bases, and 5 bases lay outside the gene matches. In germline, CDR1 is MNHNS, CDR2 SASEGT. The CDR3 region is CASSPGGGYGYTF. The CDR3 DNA is TGTGCCAGCAGCCCAGGGGGCGGGTATGGCTACACCTTC.

CDR3 in DNA: TGTGCCAGCAGTTACTCGTTTCCAGCCCAGTACGAGCAGTACTTC. It is translated as CASSYSFPAQYEQYF. V is TRBV6-6 and J is TRBJ2-7, with D unclear. Germline assignment: CDR1 MNHNY and CDR2 SVGAGI (reference sequence). V was clipped by 0 bases and J by 4 bases, with 13 bases between them. CDR3 length: 15 residues.

The chain employs TRBV7-2 and TRBJ2-5; D is perhaps TRBD1 or TRBD2 (5 bases each). CDR1 is SGHTA and CDR2 is FQGNSA in the germline V gene. This CDR3 spans 13 amino acids. With 6 bases removed from V and 3 bases from J, the gap between germline ends came to 11 bases. Here the CDR3 reads CASRRGWEETQYF. In DNA form, the CDR3 reads TGTGCCAGCAGGAGGGGTTGGGAAGAGACCCAGTACTTC.